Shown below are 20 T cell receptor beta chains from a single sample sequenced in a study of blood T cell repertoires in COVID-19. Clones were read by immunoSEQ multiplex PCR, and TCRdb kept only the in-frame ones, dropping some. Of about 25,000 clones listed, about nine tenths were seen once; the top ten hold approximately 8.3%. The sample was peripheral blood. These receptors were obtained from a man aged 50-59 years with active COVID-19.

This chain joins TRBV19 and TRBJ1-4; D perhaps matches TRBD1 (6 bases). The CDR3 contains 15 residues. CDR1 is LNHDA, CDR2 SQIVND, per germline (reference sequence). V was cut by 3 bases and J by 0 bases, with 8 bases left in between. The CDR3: CASSMNRATNEKLFF. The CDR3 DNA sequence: TGTGCCAGTAGTATGAACAGGGCAACTAATGAAAAACTGTTTTTT. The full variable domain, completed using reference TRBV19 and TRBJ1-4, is DGGITQSPKYLFRKEGQNVTLSCEQNLNHDAMYWYRQDPGQGLRLIYYSQIVNDFQKGDIAEGYSVSREKKESFPLTVTSAQKNPTAFYLCASSMNRATNEKLFFGSGTQLSVL.

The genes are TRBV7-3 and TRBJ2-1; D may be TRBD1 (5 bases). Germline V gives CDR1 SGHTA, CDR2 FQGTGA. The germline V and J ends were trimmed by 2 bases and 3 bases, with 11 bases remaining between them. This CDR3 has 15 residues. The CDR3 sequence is CASSLETGHYNEQFF. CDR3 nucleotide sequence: TGTGCCAGCAGCTTAGAAACAGGCCACTACAATGAGCAGTTCTTC.

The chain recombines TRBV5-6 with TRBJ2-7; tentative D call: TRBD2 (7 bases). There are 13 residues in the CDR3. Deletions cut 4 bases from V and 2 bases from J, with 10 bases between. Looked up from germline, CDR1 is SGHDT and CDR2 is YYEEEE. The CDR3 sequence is CASSPGGTYEQYF. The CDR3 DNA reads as TGTGCCAGCAGCCCGGGGGGCACCTACGAGCAGTACTTC.

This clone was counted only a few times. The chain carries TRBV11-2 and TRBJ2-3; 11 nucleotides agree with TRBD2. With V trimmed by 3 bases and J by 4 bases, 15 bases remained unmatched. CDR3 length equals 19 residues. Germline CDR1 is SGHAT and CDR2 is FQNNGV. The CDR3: CASSLVNSFTSGGADTQYF. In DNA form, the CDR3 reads TGTGCCAGCAGCTTGGTAAATAGCTTTACTAGCGGGGGAGCAGATACGCAGTATTTT.

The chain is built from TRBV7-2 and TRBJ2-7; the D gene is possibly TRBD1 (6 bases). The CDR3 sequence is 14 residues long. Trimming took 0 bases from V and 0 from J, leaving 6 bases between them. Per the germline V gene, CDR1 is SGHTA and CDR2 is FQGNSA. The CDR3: CASSLAGGSYEQYF. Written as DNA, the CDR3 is TGTGCCAGCAGCTTAGCAGGGGGCTCCTACGAGCAGTACTTC.

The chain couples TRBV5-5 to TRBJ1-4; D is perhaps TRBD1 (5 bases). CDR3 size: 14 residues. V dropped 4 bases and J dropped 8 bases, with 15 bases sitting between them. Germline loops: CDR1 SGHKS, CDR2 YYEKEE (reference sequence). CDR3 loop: CASSLPGTEEKLFF. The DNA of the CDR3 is TGTGCCAGCAGCCTACCCGGGACTGAGGAAAAACTGTTTTTT.

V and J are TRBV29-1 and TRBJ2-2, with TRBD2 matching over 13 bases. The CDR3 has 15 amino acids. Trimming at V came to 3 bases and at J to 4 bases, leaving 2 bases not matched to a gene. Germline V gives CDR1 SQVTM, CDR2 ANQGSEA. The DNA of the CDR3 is TGCAGCGTTGATAGACTAGCGGGAGGCACCGGGGAGCTGTTTTTT. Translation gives CSVDRLAGGTGELFF.

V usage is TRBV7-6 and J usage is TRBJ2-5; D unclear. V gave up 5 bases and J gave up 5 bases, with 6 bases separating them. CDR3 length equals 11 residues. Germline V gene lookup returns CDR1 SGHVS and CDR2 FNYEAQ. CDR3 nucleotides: TGTGCCAGCAGCCAAGCGGAGACCCAGTACTTC. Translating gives CASSQAETQYF.

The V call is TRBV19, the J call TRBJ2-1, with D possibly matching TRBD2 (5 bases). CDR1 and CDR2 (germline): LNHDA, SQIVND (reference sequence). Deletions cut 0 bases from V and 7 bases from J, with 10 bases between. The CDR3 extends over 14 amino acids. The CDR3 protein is CASSIEGRGNEQFF. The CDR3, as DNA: TGTGCCAGTAGTATAGAGGGTCGGGGTAATGAGCAGTTCTTC.

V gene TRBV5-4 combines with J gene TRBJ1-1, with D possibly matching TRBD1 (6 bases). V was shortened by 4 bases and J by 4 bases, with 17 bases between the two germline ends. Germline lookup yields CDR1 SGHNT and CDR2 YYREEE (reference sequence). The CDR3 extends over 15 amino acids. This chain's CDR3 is CASSPDAGVGTEAFF. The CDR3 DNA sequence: TGTGCCAGCAGCCCAGACGCAGGGGTTGGCACTGAAGCTTTCTTT.

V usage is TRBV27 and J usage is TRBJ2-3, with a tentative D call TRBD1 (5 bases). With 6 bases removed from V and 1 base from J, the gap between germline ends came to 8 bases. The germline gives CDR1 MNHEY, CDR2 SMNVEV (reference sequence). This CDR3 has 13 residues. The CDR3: CASSSTGTDTQYF. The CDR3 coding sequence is TGTGCCAGCAGCTCGACAGGCACAGATACGCAGTATTTT.

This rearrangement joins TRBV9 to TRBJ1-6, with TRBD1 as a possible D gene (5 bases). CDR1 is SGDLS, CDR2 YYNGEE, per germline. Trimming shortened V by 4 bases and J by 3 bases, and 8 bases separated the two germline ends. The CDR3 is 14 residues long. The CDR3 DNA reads TGTGCCAGCAGCTACGACAGCTATAATTCACCCCTCCACTTT. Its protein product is CASSYDSYNSPLHF.

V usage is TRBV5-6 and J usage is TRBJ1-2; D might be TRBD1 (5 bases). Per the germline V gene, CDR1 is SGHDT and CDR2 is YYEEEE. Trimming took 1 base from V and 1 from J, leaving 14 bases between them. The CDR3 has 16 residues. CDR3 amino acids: CASSLSGHGSNYGYTF. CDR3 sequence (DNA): TGTGCCAGCAGCTTGAGTGGACACGGGAGTAACTATGGCTACACCTTC.

The CDR3 DNA is TGTGCCAGCAGGACTAGCGGGGGGGCGAGCACCGGGGAGCTGTTTTTT. Translating it yields CASRTSGGASTGELFF. This sequence joins TRBV7-9 and TRBJ2-2; 14 nucleotides agree with TRBD2. CDR1 and CDR2 (germline): SEHNR, FQNEAQ (reference sequence). The CDR3 runs to 16 residues. The J segment lost 4 bases and the V segment lost 6 bases, leaving 4 bases of the junction unmatched.

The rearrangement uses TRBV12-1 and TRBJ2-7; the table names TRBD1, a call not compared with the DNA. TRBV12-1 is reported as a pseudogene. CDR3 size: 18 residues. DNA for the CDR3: TGTGCCAGCAGCTCCTCCCCCGGGACAGGGGGTGGTACCTACGAGCAGTACGTC. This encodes CASSSSPGTGGGTYEQYV.

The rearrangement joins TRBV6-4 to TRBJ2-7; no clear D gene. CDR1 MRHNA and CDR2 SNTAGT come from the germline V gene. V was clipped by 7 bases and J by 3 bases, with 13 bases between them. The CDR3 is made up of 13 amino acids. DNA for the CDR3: TGTGCCAGCATGGAGAAAATCGACTACGAGCAGTACGTC. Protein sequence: CASMEKIDYEQYV.

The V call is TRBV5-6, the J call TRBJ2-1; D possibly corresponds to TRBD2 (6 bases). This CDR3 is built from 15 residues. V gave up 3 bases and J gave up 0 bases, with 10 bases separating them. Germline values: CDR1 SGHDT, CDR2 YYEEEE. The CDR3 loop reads CASSWDLSSYNEQFF. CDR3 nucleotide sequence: TGTGCCAGCAGCTGGGACTTGAGCTCCTACAATGAGCAGTTCTTC.

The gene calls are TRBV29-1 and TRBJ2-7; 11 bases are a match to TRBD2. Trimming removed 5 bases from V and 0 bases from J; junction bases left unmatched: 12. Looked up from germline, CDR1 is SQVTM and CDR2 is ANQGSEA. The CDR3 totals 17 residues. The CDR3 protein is CSVSVRTSGSSSYEQYV. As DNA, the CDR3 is TGCAGCGTTTCGGTCCGGACTAGCGGGTCTAGCTCCTACGAGCAGTACGTC.

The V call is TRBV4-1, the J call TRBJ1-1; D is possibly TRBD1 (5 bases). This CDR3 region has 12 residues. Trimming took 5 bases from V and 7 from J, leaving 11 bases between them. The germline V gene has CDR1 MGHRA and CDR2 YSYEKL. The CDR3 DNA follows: TGCGCCAGCAGCAAGACAGAAAATGAAGCTTTCTTT. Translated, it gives CASSKTENEAFF.

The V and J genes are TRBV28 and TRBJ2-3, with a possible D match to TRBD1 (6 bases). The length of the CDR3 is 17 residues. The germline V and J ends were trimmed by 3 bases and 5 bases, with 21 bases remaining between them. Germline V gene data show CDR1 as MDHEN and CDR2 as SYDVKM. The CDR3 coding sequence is TGTGCCAGCAGTTTGGGTCTCCAGGGGCAATCAGTAGATACGCAGTATTTT. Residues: CASSLGLQGQSVDTQYF.